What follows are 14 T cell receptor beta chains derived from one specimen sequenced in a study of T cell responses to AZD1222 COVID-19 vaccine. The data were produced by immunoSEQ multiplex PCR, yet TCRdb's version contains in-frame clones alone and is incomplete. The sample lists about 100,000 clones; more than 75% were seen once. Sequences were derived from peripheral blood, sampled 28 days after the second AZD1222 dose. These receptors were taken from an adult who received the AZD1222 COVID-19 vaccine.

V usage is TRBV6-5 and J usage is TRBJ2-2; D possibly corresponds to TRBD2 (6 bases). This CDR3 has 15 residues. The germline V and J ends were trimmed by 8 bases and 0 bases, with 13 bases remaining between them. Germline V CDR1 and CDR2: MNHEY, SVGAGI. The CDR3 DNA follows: TGTGCCAGCGGAGGTTTAGCGGCGAACACCGGGGAGCTGTTTTTT. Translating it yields CASGGLAANTGELFF.

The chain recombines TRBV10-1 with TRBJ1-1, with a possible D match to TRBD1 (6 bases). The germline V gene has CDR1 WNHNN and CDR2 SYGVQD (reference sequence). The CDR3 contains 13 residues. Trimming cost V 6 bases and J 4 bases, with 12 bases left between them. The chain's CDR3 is CASSYREGTEAFF. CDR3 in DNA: TGCGCCAGCAGCTACAGGGAAGGCACTGAAGCTTTCTTT.

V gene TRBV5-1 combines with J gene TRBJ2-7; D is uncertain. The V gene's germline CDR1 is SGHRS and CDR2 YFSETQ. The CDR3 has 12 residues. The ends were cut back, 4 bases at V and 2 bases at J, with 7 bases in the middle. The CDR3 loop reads CASSSGPYEQYF. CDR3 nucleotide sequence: TGCGCCAGCAGCAGTGGACCCTACGAGCAGTACTTC.

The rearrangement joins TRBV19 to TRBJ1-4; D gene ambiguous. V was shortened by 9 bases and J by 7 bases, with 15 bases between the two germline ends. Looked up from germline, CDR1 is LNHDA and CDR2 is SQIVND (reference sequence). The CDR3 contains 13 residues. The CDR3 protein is CASGQVVGEKLFF. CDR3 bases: TGTGCCAGCGGGCAGGTGGTTGGTGAAAAACTGTTTTTT.

This chain's CDR3 is CASSLFERLASETQYF. The CDR3 DNA is TGTGCCAGCAGCTTGTTTGAGCGACTAGCCTCGGAGACCCAGTACTTC. The chain is built from TRBV5-5 and TRBJ2-5, with 7 nucleotides matching TRBD2. Per the germline V gene, CDR1 is SGHKS and CDR2 is YYEKEE (reference sequence). V shed 1 base, J shed 5 bases, and the junction held 11 bases outside the gene matches. The CDR3 totals 16 residues.

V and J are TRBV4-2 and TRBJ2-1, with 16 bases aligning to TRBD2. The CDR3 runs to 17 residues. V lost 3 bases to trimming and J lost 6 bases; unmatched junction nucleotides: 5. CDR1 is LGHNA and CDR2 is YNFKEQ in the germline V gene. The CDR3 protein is CASSQPGLAGGGNEQFF. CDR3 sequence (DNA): TGTGCCAGCAGCCAGCCGGGACTAGCGGGAGGGGGCAATGAGCAGTTCTTC.

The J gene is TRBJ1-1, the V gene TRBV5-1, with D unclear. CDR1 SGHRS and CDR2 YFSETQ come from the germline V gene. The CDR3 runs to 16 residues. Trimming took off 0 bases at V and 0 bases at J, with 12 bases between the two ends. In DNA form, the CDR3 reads TGCGCCAGCAGCTTGGGCGGTTCGGGGTTGAACACTGAAGCTTTCTTT. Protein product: CASSLGGSGLNTEAFF.

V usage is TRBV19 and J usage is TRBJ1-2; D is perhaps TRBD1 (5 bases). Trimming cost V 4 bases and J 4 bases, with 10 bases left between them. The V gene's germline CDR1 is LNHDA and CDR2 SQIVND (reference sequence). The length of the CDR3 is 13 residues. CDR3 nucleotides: TGTGCCAGTAGTAACAGGAATGCCTATGGCTACACCTTC. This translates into CASSNRNAYGYTF.

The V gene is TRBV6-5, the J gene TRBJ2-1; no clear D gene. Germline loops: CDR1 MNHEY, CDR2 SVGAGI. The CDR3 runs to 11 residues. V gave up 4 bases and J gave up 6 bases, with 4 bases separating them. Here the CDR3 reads CASSSANEQFF. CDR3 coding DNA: TGTGCCAGCAGTTCGGCCAATGAGCAGTTCTTC.

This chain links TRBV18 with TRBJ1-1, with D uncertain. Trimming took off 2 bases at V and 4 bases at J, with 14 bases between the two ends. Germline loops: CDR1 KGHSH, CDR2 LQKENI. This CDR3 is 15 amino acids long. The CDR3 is CASSPGLGLTTEAFF. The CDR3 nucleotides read TGTGCCAGCTCACCAGGTCTGGGGTTGACCACTGAAGCTTTCTTT. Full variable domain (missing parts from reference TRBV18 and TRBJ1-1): NAGVMQNPRHLVRRRGQEARLRCSPMKGHSHVYWYRQLPEEGLKFMVYLQKENIIDESGMPKERFSAEFPKEGPSILRIQQVVRGDSAAYFCASSPGLGLTTEAFFGQGTRLTVV.

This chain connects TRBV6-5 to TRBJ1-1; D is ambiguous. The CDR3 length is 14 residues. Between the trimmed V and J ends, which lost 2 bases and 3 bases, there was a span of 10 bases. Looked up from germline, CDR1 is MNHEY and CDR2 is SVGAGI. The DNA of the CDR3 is TGTGCCAGCAGTTACGGACCTTTGGACACTGAAGCTTTCTTT. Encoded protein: CASSYGPLDTEAFF.

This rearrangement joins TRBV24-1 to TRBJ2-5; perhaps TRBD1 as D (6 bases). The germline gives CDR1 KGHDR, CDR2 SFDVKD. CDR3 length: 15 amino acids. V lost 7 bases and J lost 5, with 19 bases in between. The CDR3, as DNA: TGTGCCACCAGGGGGGCCGGGGTCGGATCGGAGACCCAGTACTTC. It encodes CATRGAGVGSETQYF.

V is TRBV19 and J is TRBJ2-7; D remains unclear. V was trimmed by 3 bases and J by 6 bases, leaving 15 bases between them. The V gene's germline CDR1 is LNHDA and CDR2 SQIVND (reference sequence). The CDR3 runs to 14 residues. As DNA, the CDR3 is TGTGCCAGTAGTATTGGTTCACCGGCCAGCGAGCAGTACTTC. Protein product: CASSIGSPASEQYF.

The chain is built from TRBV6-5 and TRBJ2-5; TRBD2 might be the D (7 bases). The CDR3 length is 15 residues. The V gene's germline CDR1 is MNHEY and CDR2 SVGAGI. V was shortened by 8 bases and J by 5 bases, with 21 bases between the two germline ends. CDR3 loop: CASCSWRGPWETQYF. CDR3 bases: TGTGCCAGCTGTAGTTGGCGGGGGCCCTGGGAGACCCAGTACTTC.